These T cell receptor beta chains were read from a single sample in a study of cytomegalovirus exposure and HLA in healthy donors. The assay was immunoSEQ multiplex PCR, and TCRdb's table has in-frame clones only and misses some. The sample holds some 160,000 clones; roughly 82% are singletons and the top ten take about 0.5%. The sample comprised PBMCs. The receptors come from a woman aged 45 to 65 in good health and CMV-seronegative. The conserved cysteine and the conserved F or W are not part of the CDR3 here. Fields, in order: V gene, J gene, CDR3 protein.

TRBV13	TRBJ2-3	ASRVTSRWGYSGRAVGTDTQY
TRBV19	TRBJ2-3	ASSIGLAGGTDTQY
TRBV2	TRBJ2-5	APSEVAEEETQY
TRBV6-5	TRBJ2-1	ASSKDSSYNEQF
TRBV19	TRBJ2-3	ASSTAGPDTQY
TRBV28	TRBJ2-5	ASSSNVWGGEETQY
TRBV5-6	TRBJ1-2	ASSLARGNYGYT
TRBV29-1	TRBJ2-3	SAERDLGDTQY
TRBV5-8	TRBJ1-5	ASSSGARDPQH
TRBV11-2	TRBJ2-7	ASSRLAEQY
TRBV6-6	TRBJ1-2	ATTSDSPYYGYT
TRBV5-1	TRBJ2-1	ASSPGTGGYNEQF
TRBV10-3	TRBJ2-3	AISGQDTDTQY
TRBV5-1	TRBJ2-2	ASRDGGTLNTGELF
TRBV2	TRBJ1-5	ATKARVEGPQH
TRBV28	TRBJ2-5	ASSFPLRQTQY
TRBV10-3	.	AISQGSYEQY
TRBV13	TRBJ1-3	ASSLAGDSGNTIY
TRBV11-2	TRBJ1-1	ASSLDRRRGPNTEAF
TRBV9	TRBJ2-3	ASSVGSGSGGAWGTQY
TRBV5-6	TRBJ2-7	ASSKTRRASYEQY
TRBV4-3	TRBJ2-3	ASSQSGGEAGEFTDTQY
TRBV4-1	TRBJ2-3	ASSSPPIAGRSTDTQY
TRBV11-2	TRBJ2-1	ASSFRQASALSNEQF
TRBV7-9	TRBJ1-1	ASSPWTGMNTEAF
TRBV28	TRBJ1-4	ASRGQTVEKLF
TRBV6-5	TRBJ1-1	ASSLGGQVRPEAF
TRBV28	TRBJ2-7	ASSSTRPGGSYEQY
TRBV19	TRBJ1-5	ASSTAIWMFDYKAQH
TRBV30	TRBJ1-2	AWRPGRGLFNYGYT
TRBV7-2	TRBJ2-3	ASSIYTDTQY
TRBV29-1	TRBJ2-3	SVAPGASTDTQY
TRBV29-1	TRBJ2-1	SVRQILALNEQF
TRBV5-4	TRBJ2-3	ASSVLPSTDTQY
TRBV5-1	TRBJ2-5	ASITGTRSGETQY
TRBV11-1	TRBJ2-1	ASSLLADTYNEQF
TRBV7-2	TRBJ2-2	ASRQQAGSGELF
TRBV25-1	TRBJ2-7	ASSPIGLAGRSYEQY
TRBV5-4	TRBJ2-1	ASRLDRADEQF
TRBV27	TRBJ1-4	ASSNIQGSKEKLL
TRBV9	TRBJ1-5	ASSSQGGNQPQH
TRBV28	TRBJ1-5	ASSPGQGGQPQH
TRBV7-9	TRBJ2-7	ASSVGQHSYEQY
TRBV14	TRBJ2-7	ASSKLPGGYEQY
TRBV7-9	TRBJ1-1	ASKRATGEAEAF
TRBV25-1	TRBJ2-6	ASSKFGSSGANVLT
TRBV29-1	TRBJ2-7	SVAYGGPEQY
TRBV16	TRBJ2-1	ASSQGRYNEQF
TRBV20-1	TRBJ1-1	NPEGGAQAF
TRBV9	TRBJ1-1	ASSVLGAGNTEAF
TRBV30	TRBJ1-5	AWSVRDRNQPQH